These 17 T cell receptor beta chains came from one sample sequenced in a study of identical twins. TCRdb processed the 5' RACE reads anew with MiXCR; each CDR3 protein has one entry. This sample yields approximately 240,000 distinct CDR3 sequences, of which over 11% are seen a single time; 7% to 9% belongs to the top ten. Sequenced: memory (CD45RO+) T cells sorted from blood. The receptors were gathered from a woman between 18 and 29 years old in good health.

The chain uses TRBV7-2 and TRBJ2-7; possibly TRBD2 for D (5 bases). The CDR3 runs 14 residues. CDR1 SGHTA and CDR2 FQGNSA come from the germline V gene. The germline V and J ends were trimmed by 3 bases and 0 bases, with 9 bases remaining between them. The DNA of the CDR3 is TGTGCCAGCAGCTTGCAGCGGACCTCCTACGAGCAGTACTTC. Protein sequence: CASSLQRTSYEQYF.

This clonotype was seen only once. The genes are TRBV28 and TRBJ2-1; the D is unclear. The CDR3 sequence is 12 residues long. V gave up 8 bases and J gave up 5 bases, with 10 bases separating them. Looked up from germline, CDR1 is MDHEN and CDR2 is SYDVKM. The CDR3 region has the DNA TGTGCCAGCGCACTCTTCAACAATGAGCAGTTCTTC. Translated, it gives CASALFNNEQFF.

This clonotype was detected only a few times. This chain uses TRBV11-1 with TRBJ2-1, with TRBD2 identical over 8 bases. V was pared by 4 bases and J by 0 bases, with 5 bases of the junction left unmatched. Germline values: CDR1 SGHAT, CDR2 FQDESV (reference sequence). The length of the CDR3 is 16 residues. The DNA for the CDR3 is TGTGCCAGCAGCTCCGGGGGGGGTAGCTCCTACAATGAGCAGTTCTTC. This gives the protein CASSSGGGSSYNEQFF.

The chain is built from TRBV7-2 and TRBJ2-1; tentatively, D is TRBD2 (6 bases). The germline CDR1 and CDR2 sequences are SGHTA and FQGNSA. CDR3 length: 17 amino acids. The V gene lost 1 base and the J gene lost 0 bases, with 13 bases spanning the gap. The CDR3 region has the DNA TGTGCCAGCAGCTTAGGGCTAGCGATAAACTCCTACAATGAGCAGTTCTTC. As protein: CASSLGLAINSYNEQFF.

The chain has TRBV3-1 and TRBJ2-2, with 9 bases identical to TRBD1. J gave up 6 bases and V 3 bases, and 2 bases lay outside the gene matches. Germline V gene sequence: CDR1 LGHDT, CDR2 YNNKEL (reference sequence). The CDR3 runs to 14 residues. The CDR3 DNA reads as TGTGCCAGCAGCCATAGGACAGGGGCCGGGGAGCTGTTTTTT. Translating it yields CASSHRTGAGELFF.

CDR3 sequence reads: CASSHTNTEAFF. The CDR3 DNA reads as TGTGCCAGCAGCCACACCAACACTGAAGCTTTCTTT. The genes are TRBV4-2 and TRBJ1-1; D uncertain. From germline, CDR1 is LGHNA and CDR2 YNFKEQ. Trimming left V 3 bases short and J 2 bases short, with 4 bases between. The CDR3 consists of 12 residues.

CDR3 in DNA: TGTGCCAGCAGGTACATGGAGACCCAGTACTTC. This codes for CASRYMETQYF. V and J are TRBV11-3 and TRBJ2-5; D gene ambiguous. Germline V CDR1 and CDR2: SGHNT, YENEEA. This CDR3 is 11 amino acids long. The V end was cut by 6 bases, the J end by 5 bases, with 7 bases between. Complete variable domain (other parts from reference TRBV11-3 and TRBJ2-5): EAGVVQSPRYKIIEKKQPVAFWCNPISGHNTLYWYLQNLGQGPELLIRYENEEAVDDSQLPKDRFSAERLKGVDSTLKIQPAELGDSAVYLCASRYMETQYFGPGTRLLVL.

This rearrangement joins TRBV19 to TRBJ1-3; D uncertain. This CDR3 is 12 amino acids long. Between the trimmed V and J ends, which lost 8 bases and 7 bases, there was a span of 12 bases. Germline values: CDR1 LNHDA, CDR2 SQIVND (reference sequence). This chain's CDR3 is CASSPSFNTIYF. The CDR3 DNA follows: TGTGCCAGTTCACCTTCGTTCAACACCATATATTTT.

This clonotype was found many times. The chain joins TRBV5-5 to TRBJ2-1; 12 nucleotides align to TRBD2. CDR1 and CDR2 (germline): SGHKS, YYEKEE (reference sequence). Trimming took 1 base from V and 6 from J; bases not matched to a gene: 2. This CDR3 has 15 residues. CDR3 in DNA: TGTGCCAGCAGCTTGCAACTAGCGGGAGGCAATGAGCAGTTCTTC. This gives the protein CASSLQLAGGNEQFF. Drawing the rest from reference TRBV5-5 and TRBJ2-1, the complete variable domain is DAGVTQSPTHLIKTRGQQVTLRCSPISGHKSVSWYQQVLGQGPQFIFQYYEKEERGRGNFPDRFSARQFPNYSSELNVNALLLGDSALYLCASSLQLAGGNEQFFGPGTRLTVL.

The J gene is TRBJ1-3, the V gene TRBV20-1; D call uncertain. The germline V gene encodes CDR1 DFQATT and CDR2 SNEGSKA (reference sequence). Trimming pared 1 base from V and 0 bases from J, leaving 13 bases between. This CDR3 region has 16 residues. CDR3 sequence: CSARAPDKTSGNTIYF. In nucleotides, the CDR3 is TGCAGTGCTAGAGCGCCCGACAAAACCTCTGGAAACACCATATATTTT.

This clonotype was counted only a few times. The CDR3 spells CASSVGSGGRGNEQFF. The DNA for the CDR3 is TGTGCCAGCAGCGTGGGGAGCGGGGGTCGCGGGAATGAGCAGTTCTTC. The chain has TRBV9 and TRBJ2-1, with TRBD2 matching 8 bases. V shed 2 bases and J 7 bases; nucleotides not matched to a gene: 11. The germline V gene encodes CDR1 SGDLS and CDR2 YYNGEE. The CDR3 runs to 16 residues.

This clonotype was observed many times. The CDR3 coding sequence is TGCGCCAGCAGCTCCGGGGGGTCCTACAATGAGCAGTTCTTC. Translation gives CASSSGGSYNEQFF. The genes are TRBV5-1 and TRBJ2-1; 7 positions agree with TRBD2. Germline values: CDR1 SGHRS, CDR2 YFSETQ. This CDR3 contains 14 residues. J gave up 1 base and V 3 bases, and 1 base lay outside the gene matches. The whole variable domain, remainder taken from reference TRBV5-1 and TRBJ2-1, is KAGVTQTPRYLIKTRGQQVTLSCSPISGHRSVSWYQQTPGQGLQFLFEYFSETQRNKGNFPGRFSGRQFSNSRSEMNVSTLELGDSALYLCASSSGGSYNEQFFGPGTRLTVL.

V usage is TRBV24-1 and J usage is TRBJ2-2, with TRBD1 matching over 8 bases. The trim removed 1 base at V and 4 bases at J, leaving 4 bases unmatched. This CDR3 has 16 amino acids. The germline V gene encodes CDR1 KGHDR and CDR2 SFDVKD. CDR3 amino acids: CATSDFSRGLTGELFF. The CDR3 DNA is TGTGCCACCAGTGATTTCTCCAGGGGGCTCACCGGGGAGCTGTTTTTT.

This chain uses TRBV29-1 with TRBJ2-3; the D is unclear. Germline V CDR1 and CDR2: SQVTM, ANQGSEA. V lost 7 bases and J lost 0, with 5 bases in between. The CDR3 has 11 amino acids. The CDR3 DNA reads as TGCAGCGCTGACAGCACAGATACGCAGTATTTT. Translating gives CSADSTDTQYF.

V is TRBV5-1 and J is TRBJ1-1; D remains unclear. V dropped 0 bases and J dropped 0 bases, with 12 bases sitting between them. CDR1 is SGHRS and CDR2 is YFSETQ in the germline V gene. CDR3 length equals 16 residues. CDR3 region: CASSLGVGIMNTEAFF. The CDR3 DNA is TGCGCCAGCAGCTTGGGGGTTGGAATAATGAACACTGAAGCTTTCTTT. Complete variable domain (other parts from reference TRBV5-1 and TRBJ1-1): KAGVTQTPRYLIKTRGQQVTLSCSPISGHRSVSWYQQTPGQGLQFLFEYFSETQRNKGNFPGRFSGRQFSNSRSEMNVSTLELGDSALYLCASSLGVGIMNTEAFFGQGTRLTVV.

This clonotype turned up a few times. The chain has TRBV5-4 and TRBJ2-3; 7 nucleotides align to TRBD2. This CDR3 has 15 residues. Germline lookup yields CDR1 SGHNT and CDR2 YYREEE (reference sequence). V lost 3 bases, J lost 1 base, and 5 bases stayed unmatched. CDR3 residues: CASSSGAGGTDTQYF. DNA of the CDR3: TGTGCCAGCAGCTCGGGCGCGGGAGGCACAGATACGCAGTATTTT. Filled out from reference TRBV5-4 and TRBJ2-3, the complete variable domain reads ETGVTQSPTHLIKTRGQQVTLRCSSQSGHNTVSWYQQALGQGPQFIFQYYREEENGRGNFPPRFSGLQFPNYSSELNVNALELDDSALYLCASSSGAGGTDTQYFGPGTRLTVL.

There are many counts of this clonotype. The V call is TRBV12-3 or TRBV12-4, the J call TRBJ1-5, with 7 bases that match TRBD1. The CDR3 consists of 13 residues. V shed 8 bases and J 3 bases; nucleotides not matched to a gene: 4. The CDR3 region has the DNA TGTGCCAGCTGTCAGGGGGTCAATCAGCCCCAGCATTTT. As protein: CASCQGVNQPQHF.